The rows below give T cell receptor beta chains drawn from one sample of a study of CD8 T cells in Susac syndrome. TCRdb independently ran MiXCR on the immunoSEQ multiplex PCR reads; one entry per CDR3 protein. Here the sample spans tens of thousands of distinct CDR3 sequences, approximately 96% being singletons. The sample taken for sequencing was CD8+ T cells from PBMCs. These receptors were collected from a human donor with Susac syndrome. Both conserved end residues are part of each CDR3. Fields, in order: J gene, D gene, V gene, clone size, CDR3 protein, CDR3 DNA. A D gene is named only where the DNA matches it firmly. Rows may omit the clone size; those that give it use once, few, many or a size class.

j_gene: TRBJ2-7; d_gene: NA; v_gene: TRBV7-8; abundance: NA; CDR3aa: CASSLDVRDSYEQYF; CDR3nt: TGTGCCAGCAGCTTGGACGTAAGGGACTCCTACGAGCAGTACTTC
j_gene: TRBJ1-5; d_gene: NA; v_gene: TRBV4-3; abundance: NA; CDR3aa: CASSQHLGEPQHF; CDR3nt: TGCGCCAGCAGCCAACATCTAGGAGAGCCCCAGCATTTT
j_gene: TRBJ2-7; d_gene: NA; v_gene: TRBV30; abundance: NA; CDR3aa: CAWSPGQLNSYEQYF; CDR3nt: TGTGCCTGGTCTCCGGGACAACTGAACTCCTACGAGCAGTACTTC
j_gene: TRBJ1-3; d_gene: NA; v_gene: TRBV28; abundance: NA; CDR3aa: CASSPPDGSGNTIYF; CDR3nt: TGTGCCAGCAGTCCCCCGGACGGCTCTGGAAACACCATATATTTT
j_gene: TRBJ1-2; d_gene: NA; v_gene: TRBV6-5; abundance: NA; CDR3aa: CASSQTVTNYGYTF; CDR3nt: TGTGCCAGCAGCCAGACAGTTACTAACTATGGCTACACCTTC
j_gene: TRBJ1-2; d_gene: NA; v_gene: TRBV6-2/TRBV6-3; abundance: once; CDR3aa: CASSSYWPGGYTF; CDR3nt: TGTGCCAGCAGTTCCTATTGGCCCGGCGGCTACACCTTC
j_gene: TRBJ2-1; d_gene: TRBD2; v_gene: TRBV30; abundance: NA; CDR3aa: CALAGDSYNEQFF; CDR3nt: TGTGCCTTGGCGGGGGATTCCTACAATGAGCAGTTCTTC
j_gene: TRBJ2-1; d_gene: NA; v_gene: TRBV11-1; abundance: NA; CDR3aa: CASSQWEGAGNEQFF; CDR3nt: TGTGCCAGCAGCCAATGGGAGGGGGCCGGCAATGAGCAGTTCTTC
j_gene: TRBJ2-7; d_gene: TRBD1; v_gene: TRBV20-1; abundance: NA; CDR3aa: CSATDRGTKGVYEQYF; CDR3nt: TGCAGTGCGACAGACAGGGGGACCAAGGGGGTATACGAGCAGTACTTC
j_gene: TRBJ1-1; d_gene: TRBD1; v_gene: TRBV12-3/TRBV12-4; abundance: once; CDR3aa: CASSESGQGAPEAFF; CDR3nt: TGTGCCAGCAGCGAATCCGGACAGGGGGCCCCTGAAGCTTTCTTT
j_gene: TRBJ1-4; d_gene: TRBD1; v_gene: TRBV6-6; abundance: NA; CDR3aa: CASRDRGLEKLFF; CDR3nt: TGTGCCAGCAGAGACAGGGGGTTAGAAAAACTGTTTTTT
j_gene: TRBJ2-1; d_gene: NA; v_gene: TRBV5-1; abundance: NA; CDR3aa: CASSLEGFISSSYNEQFF; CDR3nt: TGCGCCAGCAGCTTGGAGGGGTTTATTTCCAGCTCCTACAATGAGCAGTTCTTC
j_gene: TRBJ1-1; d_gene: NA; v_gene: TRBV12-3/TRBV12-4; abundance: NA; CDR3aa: CASSLGGMGAGTEAFF; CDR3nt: TGTGCCAGCAGTCTCGGGGGGATGGGGGCGGGCACTGAAGCTTTCTTT
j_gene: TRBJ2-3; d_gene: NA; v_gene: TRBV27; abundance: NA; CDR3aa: CASSPLARDTQYF; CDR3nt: TGTGCCAGCAGTCCCCTAGCTAGGGATACGCAGTATTTT
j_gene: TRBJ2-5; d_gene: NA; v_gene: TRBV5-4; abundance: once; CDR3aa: CASSLARGDQETQYF; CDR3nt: TGTGCCAGCAGCTTGGCCAGGGGGGATCAAGAGACCCAGTACTTC
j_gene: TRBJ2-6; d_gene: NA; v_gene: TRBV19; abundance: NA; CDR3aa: CASSIGSGDSGANVLTF; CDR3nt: TGTGCCAGTAGTATAGGATCCGGGGACTCTGGGGCCAACGTCCTGACTTTC
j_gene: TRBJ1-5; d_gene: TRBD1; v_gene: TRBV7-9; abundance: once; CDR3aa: CASSVGTDADQPQHF; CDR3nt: TGTGCCAGCAGCGTCGGGACAGACGCGGATCAGCCCCAGCATTTT
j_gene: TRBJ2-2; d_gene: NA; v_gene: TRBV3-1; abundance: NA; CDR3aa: CASSQALGGLSTGELFF; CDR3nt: TGTGCCAGCAGCCAAGCTTTGGGCGGATTATCCACCGGGGAGCTGTTTTTT
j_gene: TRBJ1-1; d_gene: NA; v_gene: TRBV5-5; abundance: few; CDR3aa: CASRGPMNTEAFF; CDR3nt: TGTGCCAGCAGGGGGCCTATGAACACTGAAGCTTTCTTT
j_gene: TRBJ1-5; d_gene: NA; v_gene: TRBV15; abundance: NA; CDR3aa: CATSAGADQPQHF; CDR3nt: TGTGCCACCAGCGCGGGGGCTGACCAGCCCCAGCATTTT
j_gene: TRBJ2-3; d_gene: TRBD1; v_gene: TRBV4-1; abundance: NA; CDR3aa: CASSQRQGVDTQYF; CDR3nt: TGCGCCAGCAGCCAAAGACAGGGGGTAGATACGCAGTATTTT
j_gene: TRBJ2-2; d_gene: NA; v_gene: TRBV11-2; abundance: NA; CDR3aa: CASSPQSGQNTGELFF; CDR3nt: TGTGCCAGCAGCCCCCAATCCGGACAGAACACCGGGGAGCTGTTTTTT
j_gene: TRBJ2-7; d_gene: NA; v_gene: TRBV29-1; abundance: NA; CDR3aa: CSVDEVGGPPYEQYF; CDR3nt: TGCAGCGTTGACGAGGTGGGGGGGCCTCCCTACGAGCAGTACTTC
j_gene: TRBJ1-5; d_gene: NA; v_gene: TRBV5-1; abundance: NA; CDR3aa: CASSLAPGSNQPQHF; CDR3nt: TGCGCCAGCAGCTTGGCTCCAGGTAGCAATCAGCCCCAGCATTTT
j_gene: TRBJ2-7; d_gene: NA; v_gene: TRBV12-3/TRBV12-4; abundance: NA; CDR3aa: CASGTGTGANEQYF; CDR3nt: TGTGCCAGCGGGACTGGGACTGGGGCTAACGAGCAGTACTTC
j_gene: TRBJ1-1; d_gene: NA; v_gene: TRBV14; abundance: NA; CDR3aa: CASSIRVDTEAFF; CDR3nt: TGTGCCAGCAGCATTAGGGTGGACACTGAAGCTTTCTTT
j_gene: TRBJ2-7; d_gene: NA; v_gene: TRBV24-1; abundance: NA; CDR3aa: CATSVAGHEQYF; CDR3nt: TGTGCCACCAGTGTCGCGGGCCACGAGCAGTACTTC